Shown below are 21 T cell receptor beta chains from a single sample sequenced in a study of blood T cell repertoires in COVID-19 (dated by TCRdb to between 2020 and 2021). Libraries came from the immunoSEQ multiplex PCR assay. TCRdb carries this immuneACCESS record with in-frame sequences only. Its versions omit some clonotypes, under half of them owing to an unresolved V gene in the studies checked, with the rest unexplained. For this sample the table gives a few hundred thousand clones, of which approximately 81% were detected only once. Of the sample, about 7% falls within the top ten clones. Sequencing was carried out using PBMCs or T cells enriched from blood (not recorded which). The receptors were sampled from a woman aged 45-65 years who had been exposed to COVID-19.

This clone was picked up a small number of times. This rearrangement joins TRBV27 to TRBJ2-1; a possible D gene is TRBD1 (6 bases). V gave up 5 bases and J gave up 5 bases, with 19 bases separating them. Looked up from germline, CDR1 is MNHEY and CDR2 is SMNVEV (reference sequence). This CDR3 region has 16 residues. CDR3: CASSPHTLTGDNEQFF. The DNA of the CDR3 is TGTGCCAGCAGTCCCCATACACTGACAGGAGACAATGAGCAGTTCTTC.

This chain uses TRBV7-8 with TRBJ2-5, with TRBD2 as a possible D gene (6 bases). V lost 5 bases and J 2 bases, leaving 15 bases between the germline ends. Germline CDR1 and CDR2: SGHVS and FQNEAQ. This CDR3 spans 15 amino acids. CDR3 in amino acids: CASSTIRGFQETQYF. CDR3 nucleotide sequence: TGTGCCAGCAGCACGATTCGGGGGTTTCAAGAGACCCAGTACTTC.

There are a few counts of this clone. The chain links TRBV9 to TRBJ1-6; the match to TRBD1 covers 7 bases. The V gene's germline CDR1 is SGDLS and CDR2 YYNGEE. The CDR3 length is 19 residues. With 1 base clipped from V and 0 bases from J, the junction kept 10 bases outside the gene matches. The CDR3 loop is CASSVHADRVSSYNSPLHF. The CDR3 DNA is TGTGCCAGCAGCGTACATGCCGACAGGGTTAGCTCCTATAATTCACCCCTCCACTTT.

The chain is built from TRBV20-1 and TRBJ2-3, with D unresolved. The V and J ends lost 4 bases and 6 bases respectively, with 8 bases between them. Germline V lookup: CDR1 DFQATT, CDR2 SNEGSKA (reference sequence). There are 11 residues in the CDR3. As DNA, the CDR3 is TGCAGTGCTAAAATCGGGGATACGCAGTATTTT. It codes for CSAKIGDTQYF.

On this clone: Other DNA sequences in this specimen translate into the identical CDR3. V usage is TRBV27 and J usage is TRBJ1-2; 7 positions agree with TRBD1. V dropped 5 bases and J dropped 3; count of bases not matched to a gene: 6. The CDR3 has 14 amino acids. The germline V gene encodes CDR1 MNHEY and CDR2 SMNVEV (reference sequence). CDR3 loop: CASSLRTGDYGYTF. In nucleotides, the CDR3 is TGTGCCAGCAGTCTCAGGACAGGCGACTATGGCTACACCTTC.

This sequence joins TRBV18 and TRBJ2-1; 11 nucleotides line up with TRBD1. The V and J ends lost 0 bases and 6 bases, in that order; junction bases with no gene match: 7. CDR1 KGHSH and CDR2 LQKENI come from the germline V gene. This CDR3 is 17 amino acids long. CDR3 in amino acids: CASSPPLGDRGVNEQFF. CDR3 bases: TGTGCCAGCTCACCACCATTAGGGGACAGGGGGGTCAATGAGCAGTTCTTC.

This chain connects TRBV15 to TRBJ1-1; D is possibly TRBD1 (5 bases). Germline CDR1 reads LNHNV; CDR2 reads YYDKDF (reference sequence). The CDR3 has 13 residues. Trimming took off 6 bases at V and 5 bases at J, with 13 bases between the two ends. For the CDR3, the DNA is TGTGCCACCAGGGAGAATCGGGGGACTGAAGCTTTCTTT. It specifies CATRENRGTEAFF.

This chain uses TRBV18 with TRBJ2-3; D is uncertain. CDR1 is KGHSH, CDR2 LQKENI, per germline. The CDR3 consists of 13 residues. The germline V and J ends were trimmed by 2 bases and 8 bases, with 11 bases remaining between them. The CDR3 DNA reads as TGTGCCAGCTCACCAGTGAGTACGGTTACGCAGTATTTT. This codes for CASSPVSTVTQYF.

The rearrangement links TRBV19 to TRBJ1-1; tentative D call: TRBD1 (5 bases). The V gene's germline CDR1 is LNHDA and CDR2 SQIVND (reference sequence). This CDR3 contains 14 residues. V dropped 5 bases and J dropped 1 base, with 11 bases sitting between them. This chain's CDR3 is CASSPGLTNTEAFF. CDR3 in DNA: TGTGCCAGTAGTCCGGGACTTACGAACACTGAAGCTTTCTTT.

The V gene is TRBV5-1, the J gene TRBJ2-3; 12 nucleotides agree with TRBD2. The ends lost 5 bases at V and 4 bases at J; junction bases unmatched: 8. The CDR3 runs 16 residues. The V gene's germline CDR1 is SGHRS and CDR2 YFSETQ. CDR3 nucleotide sequence: TGCGCCAGCAGTCTAGCGGGGGGGCCTTCCCCAGATACGCAGTATTTT. Protein: CASSLAGGPSPDTQYF.

The chain recombines TRBV7-2 with TRBJ1-4, with unresolved D. The CDR3 runs 13 residues. V was cut by 4 bases and J by 12 bases, with 15 bases left in between. CDR1 SGHTA and CDR2 FQGNSA come from the germline V gene. CDR3 sequence (DNA): TGTGCCAGCAGCTCCCGGGAGCTGAGGGAACTGTTTTTT. Translating gives CASSSRELRELFF.

DNA of the CDR3: TGTGCCAGCAGAGACGGGGTTGCGAATAATGAAAAACTGTTTTTT. Amino acids: CASRDGVANNEKLFF. This chain connects TRBV27 to TRBJ1-4; D gene uncertain. V was shortened by 6 bases and J by 4 bases, with 15 bases between the two germline ends. Germline CDR1 MNHEY, CDR2 SMNVEV (reference sequence). CDR3 length equals 15 residues.

DNA of the CDR3: TGCGCCAGCAGGGCTACGGCGGATTCTGGAAACACCATATATTTT. Translated: CASRATADSGNTIYF. This chain joins TRBV10-1 and TRBJ1-3, with D unresolved. Trimming shortened V by 6 bases and J by 1 base, and 13 bases separated the two germline ends. Germline V CDR1 and CDR2: WNHNN, SYGVQD (reference sequence). This CDR3 is built from 15 residues.

The V gene is TRBV11-2, the J gene TRBJ1-4, with D possibly matching TRBD1 (5 bases). V was cut by 1 base and J by 8 bases, with 14 bases left in between. Germline assignment: CDR1 SGHAT and CDR2 FQNNGV. This CDR3 has 15 amino acids. The CDR3 here is CASSLGFQGTEKLFF. The CDR3 DNA follows: TGTGCCAGCAGCTTAGGTTTTCAGGGAACAGAAAAACTGTTTTTT.

This chain links TRBV28 with TRBJ2-2; D gene ambiguous. Between the trimmed V and J ends, which lost 1 base and 6 bases, there was a span of 6 bases. There are 13 residues in the CDR3. Germline V CDR1 and CDR2: MDHEN, SYDVKM. The CDR3 loop reads CASSLSGPGELFF. The CDR3 DNA is TGTGCCAGCAGTTTATCAGGTCCCGGGGAGCTGTTTTTT.

This chain links TRBV29-1 with TRBJ2-1; 10 nucleotides align to TRBD1. Germline-derived CDR1 and CDR2 are SQVTM and ANQGSEA. V was clipped by 7 bases and J by 7 bases; unmatched bases: 7. The CDR3 has 13 amino acids. For the CDR3, the DNA is TGCAGCGGCGGACAGGGGGTGAGAAATGAGCAGTTCTTC. It yields the protein CSGGQGVRNEQFF.

The chain couples TRBV10-3 to TRBJ2-3; 10 bases are a match to TRBD1. Per the germline V gene, CDR1 is ENHRY and CDR2 is SYGVKD. The CDR3 sequence is 13 residues long. In DNA, the CDR3 is TGTGTCGTTCTGGGACAGGGGTGGAATACGCAGTATTTT. It yields the protein CVVLGQGWNTQYF.

The chain employs TRBV10-3 and TRBJ2-2; possibly TRBD1 for D (5 bases). Germline CDR1 and CDR2: ENHRY and SYGVKD. The CDR3 runs 13 residues. V gave up 7 bases and J gave up 5 bases, with 11 bases separating them. CDR3: CAITDIRTGELFF. Written as DNA, the CDR3 is TGTGCCATCACGGACATCCGGACCGGGGAGCTGTTTTTT.

The chain is built from TRBV6-5 and TRBJ1-3; TRBD1 aligns across 8 bases. The germline gives CDR1 MNHEY, CDR2 SVGAGI. CDR3 length equals 16 residues. Trimming cost V 2 bases and J 0 bases; bases outside gene matches: 3. CDR3 sequence: CASSYGQGFSGNTIYF. DNA for the CDR3: TGTGCCAGCAGTTACGGACAGGGATTCTCTGGAAACACCATATATTTT.

The V call is TRBV29-1, the J call TRBJ2-7, with a tentative D call TRBD1 (5 bases). Trimming shortened V by 4 bases and J by 5 bases, and 12 bases separated the two germline ends. The CDR3 has 12 amino acids. Germline V CDR1 and CDR2: SQVTM, ANQGSEA. CDR3 residues: CSVARGGNEQYF. The CDR3 nucleotides are TGCAGCGTTGCTAGGGGCGGTAACGAGCAGTACTTC.

This chain links TRBV6-6 with TRBJ1-1; the match to TRBD1 covers 7 bases. The V gene's germline CDR1 is MNHNY and CDR2 SVGAGI (reference sequence). The CDR3 loop spans 14 amino acids. V trimming: 8 bases; J trimming: 3 bases; junction bases outside the gene matches: 9. In nucleotides, the CDR3 is TGTGCCAGCCACTTGACAGGGATCTACACTGAAGCTTTCTTT. It codes for CASHLTGIYTEAFF.